The 27 T cell receptor beta chains below were found in one sample sequenced in a study of cytomegalovirus exposure and HLA in healthy donors. 60 Vbeta and 13 Jbeta primers were used in PCR. Assay: immunoSEQ multiplex PCR; the TCRdb copy retains only in-frame clones and omits some. In total, the table holds about 130,000 clones. Sequenced: PBMCs. These receptors all come from a young man in good health and CMV-seronegative.

The V call is TRBV7-9, the J call TRBJ2-4; 7 bases are a match to TRBD1. Trimming cost V 4 bases and J 8 bases; bases outside gene matches: 8. The length of the CDR3 is 14 residues. Germline V gives CDR1 SEHNR, CDR2 FQNEAQ (reference sequence). In DNA, the CDR3 is TGTGCCAGCAGCTCCGGTGGGCAGGGGGACATTCAGTACTTC. It is translated as CASSSGGQGDIQYF.

To note about this clone: The same CDR3 arises from other DNA sequences in this sample as well. V is TRBV6-5 and J is TRBJ1-2, with 9 positions matching TRBD1. The CDR3 is made up of 13 amino acids. Unmatched junction bases numbered 0, after V lost 0 bases and J lost 7 bases. CDR1 is MNHEY and CDR2 is SVGAGI in the germline V gene. The CDR3 DNA reads as TGTGCCAGCAGTTACTCGACAGGGGGTGGCTACACCTTC. This codes for CASSYSTGGGYTF.

CDR3 residues: CASSVAGGGLAAFSSNNEQFF. The CDR3 DNA is TGTGCCAGCAGCGTAGCTGGGGGGGGACTAGCGGCCTTCTCTTCTAACAATGAGCAGTTCTTC. The V and J genes are TRBV9 and TRBJ2-1; 11 bases are shared with TRBD2. This CDR3 region has 21 residues. Germline CDR1 and CDR2: SGDLS and YYNGEE. Trimming at V came to 0 bases and at J to 5 bases, leaving 19 bases not matched to a gene.

The gene calls are TRBV7-3 and TRBJ2-2; TRBD1 might be the D (6 bases). The V and J ends lost 1 base and 5 bases respectively, with 8 bases between them. CDR1 is SGHTA, CDR2 FQGTGA, per germline. The CDR3 sequence is 14 residues long. The CDR3 sequence: CASSLIQGTGELFF. The CDR3 nucleotides are TGTGCCAGCAGCTTAATTCAGGGGACCGGGGAGCTGTTTTTT.

The chain links TRBV6-5 to TRBJ2-1, with a weak D call TRBD1 (6 bases). CDR1 and CDR2 from the germline V gene are MNHEY and SVGAGI. V was clipped by 7 bases and J by 8 bases, with 18 bases between them. CDR3 length: 14 residues. In DNA form, the CDR3 reads TGTGCCAGCATTCCCACAGGGCGCATAGATGAGCAGTTCTTC. This translates into CASIPTGRIDEQFF.

This sequence joins TRBV4-3 and TRBJ1-1; D is unclear. In germline, CDR1 is LGHNA, CDR2 YSLEER. This CDR3 contains 16 residues. V was clipped by 3 bases and J by 5 bases, with 19 bases between them. The CDR3 DNA sequence: TGCGCCAGCAGCCACTTACTTTGGCGGGGAAGGACTGAAGCTTTCTTT. It is translated as CASSHLLWRGRTEAFF.

This chain connects TRBV7-9 to TRBJ1-1; D remains ambiguous. V lost 0 bases and J lost 1, with 12 bases in between. The CDR3 extends over 16 amino acids. CDR1 SEHNR and CDR2 FQNEAQ come from the germline V gene (reference sequence). CDR3 region: CASSLARHKRNTEAFF. CDR3 DNA sequence: TGTGCCAGCAGCTTAGCGCGACACAAAAGGAACACTGAAGCTTTCTTT.

This sequence joins TRBV11-2 and TRBJ1-1; D unresolved. CDR3 length: 13 amino acids. Trimming pared 7 bases from V and 0 bases from J, leaving 9 bases between. Germline V gene sequence: CDR1 SGHAT, CDR2 FQNNGV. The CDR3 spells CASNRLVNTEAFF. The DNA for the CDR3 is TGTGCCAGCAACAGATTAGTGAACACTGAAGCTTTCTTT.

The rearrangement joins TRBV4-3 to TRBJ2-6; D may be TRBD2 (7 bases). Trimming took 3 bases from V and 2 from J, leaving 11 bases between them. Germline loops: CDR1 LGHNA, CDR2 YSLEER. The CDR3 length is 16 residues. The CDR3 loop reads CASSHGRGAGANVLTF. CDR3 nucleotides: TGCGCCAGCAGCCATGGGAGGGGGGCTGGGGCCAACGTCCTGACTTTC.

The CDR3 region is CATRDGRYQETQYF. CDR3 bases: TGTGCCACCCGGGACGGGAGGTACCAAGAGACCCAGTACTTC. J is TRBJ2-5 and V is TRBV7-6; 7 bases line up with TRBD2. CDR3 length: 14 amino acids. Germline CDR1 is SGHVS and CDR2 is FNYEAQ. With 10 bases clipped from V and 0 bases from J, the junction kept 8 bases outside the gene matches. Using reference TRBV7-6 and TRBJ2-5 for the parts outside the CDR3, the full variable domain is GAGVSQSPRYKVTKRGQDVALRCDPISGHVSLYWYRQALGQGPEFLTYFNYEAQQDKSGLPNDRFSAERPEGSISTLTIQRTEQRDSAMYRCATRDGRYQETQYFGPGTRLLVL.

The rearrangement joins TRBV7-2 to TRBJ1-3, with a tentative D call TRBD1 (5 bases). The germline V and J ends were trimmed by 5 bases and 4 bases, with 15 bases remaining between them. The CDR3 is 15 amino acids. CDR1 and CDR2 (germline): SGHTA, FQGNSA. This CDR3 is CASSLGGVRGNTIYF. CDR3 DNA sequence: TGTGCCAGCAGCCTTGGGGGGGTCAGGGGAAACACCATATATTTT. The full variable domain, completed using reference TRBV7-2 and TRBJ1-3, is GAGVSQSPSNKVTEKGKDVELRCDPISGHTALYWYRQSLGQGLEFLIYFQGNSAPDKSGLPSDRFSAERTGGSVSTLTIQRTQQEDSAVYLCASSLGGVRGNTIYFGEGSWLTVV.

The chain combines TRBV14 with TRBJ2-3; D perhaps matches TRBD2 (6 bases). Germline assignment: CDR1 SGHDN and CDR2 FVKESK. The CDR3 sequence is 17 residues long. Trimming took off 1 base at V and 2 bases at J, with 16 bases between the two ends. DNA for the CDR3: TGTGCCAGCAGCCAAGCAATCGGCGGGGTAAACACAGATACGCAGTATTTT. Residues: CASSQAIGGVNTDTQYF.

The chain employs TRBV6-6 and TRBJ2-7; TRBD1 is a possible D gene (7 bases). Deletions cut 5 bases from V and 7 bases from J, with 9 bases between. This CDR3 contains 11 residues. Germline V gene lookup returns CDR1 MNHNY and CDR2 SVGAGI (reference sequence). The DNA for the CDR3 is TGTGCCAGCAGTCAGGGGGGAGAGCAGTACTTC. As protein: CASSQGGEQYF.

The chain has TRBV28 and TRBJ2-7; 9 bases line up with TRBD2. With 1 base clipped from V and 9 bases from J, the junction kept 10 bases outside the gene matches. Germline values: CDR1 MDHEN, CDR2 SYDVKM. The length of the CDR3 is 15 residues. The CDR3 spells CASSLSGLARGWQYF. Here the CDR3 DNA reads TGTGCCAGCAGTTTATCCGGACTAGCGAGGGGTTGGCAGTACTTC. The whole variable domain, filled in from reference TRBV28 and TRBJ2-7, reads DVKVTQSSRYLVKRTGEKVFLECVQDMDHENMFWYRQDPGLGLRLIYFSYDVKMKEKGDIPEGYSVSREKKERFSLILESASTNQTSMYLCASSLSGLARGWQYFGPGTRLTVT.

This rearrangement joins TRBV29-1 to TRBJ1-5; TRBD1 matches at 7 bases. V gave up 4 bases and J gave up 4 bases; unmatched junction bases: 4. The CDR3 is made up of 13 amino acids. The V gene's germline CDR1 is SQVTM and CDR2 ANQGSEA. For the CDR3, the DNA is TGCAGCGTTGGAGACAGGGCAAATCAGCCCCAGCATTTT. It codes for CSVGDRANQPQHF.

The V and J genes are TRBV6-5 and TRBJ2-3, with D possibly being TRBD1 (6 bases). Per the germline V gene, CDR1 is MNHEY and CDR2 is SVGAGI. Trimming left V 2 bases short and J 0 bases short, with 9 bases between. The CDR3 is 15 residues long. CDR3 sequence reads: CASSYRGISTDTQYF. In DNA, the CDR3 is TGTGCCAGCAGTTACAGGGGGATCAGCACAGATACGCAGTATTTT.

This chain links TRBV7-9 with TRBJ2-1; TRBD1 aligns across 8 bases. The CDR3 consists of 15 residues. The trim removed 5 bases at V and 7 bases at J, leaving 10 bases unmatched. Germline loops: CDR1 SEHNR, CDR2 FQNEAQ (reference sequence). CDR3 DNA sequence: TGTGCCAGCAGCCGCCCAGGGACAGGCGGGAATGAGCAGTTCTTC. Its protein is CASSRPGTGGNEQFF.

The chain combines TRBV7-8 with TRBJ2-3, with D uncertain. The CDR3 runs 14 residues. CDR1 is SGHVS, CDR2 FQNEAQ, per germline. Between the trimmed V and J ends, which lost 5 bases and 2 bases, there was a span of 11 bases. The CDR3 reads CASSLKSFTDTQYF. DNA of the CDR3: TGTGCCAGCAGCCTAAAGAGTTTCACAGATACGCAGTATTTT. Filled out from reference TRBV7-8 and TRBJ2-3, the complete variable domain reads GAGVSQSPRYKVAKRGQDVALRCDPISGHVSLFWYQQALGQGPEFLTYFQNEAQLDKSGLPSDRFFAERPEGSVSTLKIQRTQQEDSAVYLCASSLKSFTDTQYFGPGTRLTVL.

The rearrangement uses TRBV4-3 and TRBJ2-1; the match to TRBD2 covers 7 bases. Germline values: CDR1 LGHNA, CDR2 YSLEER. Trimming took 0 bases from V and 4 from J; bases not matched to a gene: 6. The CDR3 covers 16 residues. This chain's CDR3 is CASSQEFGGTYNEQFF. The CDR3 DNA reads as TGCGCCAGCAGCCAAGAGTTCGGGGGGACTTACAATGAGCAGTTCTTC.

The V call is TRBV15, the J call TRBJ1-6; tentative D call: TRBD1 (6 bases). V lost 8 bases, J lost 7 bases, and 15 bases lay in between. The CDR3 runs to 14 residues. CDR1 and CDR2 (germline): LNHNV, YYDKDF (reference sequence). CDR3 nucleotide sequence: TGTGCCACCGATCCGGGACATGTGAATTCACCCCTCCACTTT. It yields the protein CATDPGHVNSPLHF.

This rearrangement joins TRBV27 to TRBJ1-6; 8 nucleotides line up with TRBD1. The CDR3 contains 14 residues. The junction had 4 bases not matched to a gene; V was cut back by 5 bases and J by 7 bases. CDR1 is MNHEY, CDR2 SMNVEV, per germline (reference sequence). The CDR3 reads CASSQDRVNSPLHF. The CDR3 region has the DNA TGTGCCAGCAGTCAGGACAGGGTCAATTCACCCCTCCACTTT.

To note about this clone: Additional DNA sequences in this sample encode the identical CDR3. V and J are TRBV5-6 and TRBJ2-2, with D hard to call. CDR1 is SGHDT and CDR2 is YYEEEE in the germline V gene. This CDR3 spans 12 amino acids. Trimming took 1 base from V and 4 from J, leaving 2 bases between them. The CDR3 is CASSLLTGELFF. CDR3 sequence (DNA): TGTGCCAGCAGCTTGCTCACCGGGGAGCTGTTTTTT.

V is TRBV28 and J is TRBJ2-7; 7 nucleotides align to TRBD1. Germline trimming cut 4 bases from V and 0 bases from J; bases unmatched to any gene: 6. The CDR3 sequence is 15 residues long. From germline, CDR1 is MDHEN and CDR2 SYDVKM. The CDR3 loop reads CASSSGTEISYEQYF. CDR3 coding DNA: TGTGCCAGCAGTTCCGGGACAGAAATCTCCTACGAGCAGTACTTC.

This sequence joins TRBV6-6 and TRBJ1-6; 8 positions match TRBD1. There are 14 residues in the CDR3. The J segment lost 7 bases and the V segment lost 2 bases, leaving 1 base of the junction unmatched. CDR1 and CDR2 (germline): MNHNY, SVGAGI (reference sequence). The CDR3 nucleotides read TGTGCCAGCAGTTACAGACAGGGGAATTCACCCCTCCACTTT. Translation gives CASSYRQGNSPLHF.

The rearrangement uses TRBV19 and TRBJ2-7; tentative D call: TRBD1 (6 bases). In germline, CDR1 is LNHDA, CDR2 SQIVND (reference sequence). V gave up 5 bases and J gave up 3 bases, with 17 bases separating them. This CDR3 contains 15 residues. CDR3 sequence (DNA): TGTGCCAGTAGTCCGACCGGGACAAGCAACTACGAGCAGTACTTC. Translation: CASSPTGTSNYEQYF. The whole variable domain, filled in from reference TRBV19 and TRBJ2-7, reads DGGITQSPKYLFRKEGQNVTLSCEQNLNHDAMYWYRQDPGQGLRLIYYSQIVNDFQKGDIAEGYSVSREKKESFPLTVTSAQKNPTAFYLCASSPTGTSNYEQYFGPGTRLTVT.

The chain combines TRBV2 with TRBJ1-2, with D tentatively TRBD1 (6 bases). V was clipped by 1 base and J by 8 bases, with 17 bases between them. This CDR3 is built from 15 residues. Germline lookup yields CDR1 SNHLY and CDR2 FYNNEI. The CDR3 loop reads CASSEDSGVPAGYTF. DNA of the CDR3: TGTGCCAGCAGTGAAGATTCAGGGGTCCCGGCCGGCTACACCTTC.

The CDR3 nucleotides are TGTGCCAGCAGCCTAGACTCATCCAGGGGGCTCACCGGGGAGCTGTTTTTT. Translation gives CASSLDSSRGLTGELFF. The V gene is TRBV7-2, the J gene TRBJ2-2; 8 bases align to TRBD1. V gave up 5 bases and J gave up 4 bases; unmatched junction bases: 12. The V gene's germline CDR1 is SGHTA and CDR2 FQGNSA. The CDR3 spans 17 residues.